A single sample gave rise to the 17 T cell receptor beta chains below, sequenced in a study of vaccination effects on CD4 cells after COVID-19 (dated by TCRdb to between 2021 and 2023). Library preparation was by the immunoSEQ multiplex PCR assay. This immuneACCESS table, as held by TCRdb, lists in-frame sequences with V and J called but not all clones. Of the missing ones, under half trace to an unresolved V gene in checked studies; the others have no known cause. This sample gives 50,000 to 60,000 clones in total; about two thirds of them show up just once. The ten largest clones take up around 17% of the sample. Antigens for these TCRs are unknown. In the ViraFEST assay, PBMC were stimulated with viral peptide pools, and antigen-specific CD4+ T cell clonotypes were then identified by expansion using TCR sequencing. After more than 9 days of culture, CD4+ T cells were isolated with the EasySep CD4+ T cell isolation kit. Healthy vaccine recipients had no prior SARS-CoV-2 infection, confirmed by negative nucleocapsid antibodies before and after vaccination.

Source: CD4+ T cells from PBMCs cultured with SARS-CoV-2 spike peptides, taken before COVID-19 vaccination. This sample's cell subset or site label indicates: SARS-CoV-2 spike overlapping peptide pool stimulation. The receptor source for this set is a human donor who received a COVID-19 vaccine.

The chain links TRBV19 to TRBJ1-5; weak D call: TRBD1 (5 bases). Germline values: CDR1 LNHDA, CDR2 SQIVND (reference sequence). The CDR3 consists of 14 residues. Trimming left V 6 bases short and J 7 bases short, with 16 bases between. Written as DNA, the CDR3 is TGTGCCAGTAGAACCTCAGGGTACCAGCAGCCCCAGCATTTT. Its translation is CASRTSGYQQPQHF.

This clone showed up just a few times. The same CDR3 also results from other DNA sequences found in this sample. The chain carries TRBV29-1 and TRBJ2-2; D not resolved. In germline, CDR1 is SQVTM, CDR2 ANQGSEA. This CDR3 spans 11 amino acids. Trimming removed 4 bases at V and 2 bases at J, with 2 bases between. The DNA of the CDR3 is TGCAGCGTTGTTAACACCGGGGAGCTGTTTTTT. Translating gives CSVVNTGELFF.

This clone has a handful of counts. The chain couples TRBV18 to TRBJ2-7; 11 bases are shared with TRBD1. CDR3 length equals 15 residues. Trimming took 6 bases from V and 2 from J; bases not matched to a gene: 6. Germline V gives CDR1 KGHSH, CDR2 LQKENI. CDR3 protein: CASSRGGQGAYEQYF. The CDR3 nucleotides are TGTGCCAGCTCCCGTGGGGGACAGGGGGCCTACGAGCAGTACTTC.

This clone was counted between two and nine times. The chain recombines TRBV2 with TRBJ2-1, with D possibly TRBD1 on 6 matching bases. Trimming removed 1 base from V and 0 bases from J, with 13 bases in between. The CDR3 consists of 17 residues. CDR1 is SNHLY and CDR2 is FYNNEI in the germline V gene. This CDR3 reads CASSEVGQSLSYNEQFF. CDR3 sequence (DNA): TGTGCCAGCAGTGAAGTCGGACAGTCCCTCTCCTACAATGAGCAGTTCTTC.

The V and J genes are TRBV2 and TRBJ2-1; D gene unclear. V dropped 5 bases and J dropped 6 bases, with 8 bases sitting between them. CDR1 is SNHLY and CDR2 is FYNNEI in the germline V gene. The CDR3 spans 12 residues. The CDR3, as DNA: TGTGCCAGCAGTTCCTTGGCCAATGAGCAGTTCTTC. Its protein product is CASSSLANEQFF. The variable domain in full, completed from reference TRBV2 and TRBJ2-1, reads EPEVTQTPSHQVTQMGQEVILRCVPISNHLYFYWYRQILGQKVEFLVSFYNNEISEKSEIFDDQFSVERPDGSNFTLKIRSTKLEDSAMYFCASSSLANEQFFGPGTRLTVL.

J is TRBJ2-5 and V is TRBV21-1; whether TRBD2, the table's D call, matches the DNA was not checked. TRBV21-1 is a pseudogene. This CDR3 contains 16 residues. The CDR3 is CASSIGLAGVRETQYF. DNA of the CDR3: TGTGCCAGCAGCATAGGACTAGCGGGAGTTAGAGAGACCCAGTACTTC.

The chain is built from TRBV27 and TRBJ2-5; D is uncertain. This CDR3 comprises 15 residues. Between the trimmed V and J ends, which lost 3 bases and 2 bases, there was a span of 13 bases. Germline V gene lookup returns CDR1 MNHEY and CDR2 SMNVEV (reference sequence). The CDR3 nucleotides are TGTGCCAGCAGTTTGGTGCCGAATAGACAAGAGACCCAGTACTTC. Its translation is CASSLVPNRQETQYF.

This clone has only a few counts. This sequence joins TRBV4-1 and TRBJ1-2, with D unclear. V was trimmed by 0 bases and J by 4 bases, leaving 18 bases between them. This CDR3 spans 17 amino acids. Germline V CDR1 and CDR2: MGHRA, YSYEKL. The CDR3 region has the DNA TGCGCCAGCAGCCAAGATCCCCCTCAGAGTAGGCCCTATGGCTACACCTTC. Translated, it gives CASSQDPPQSRPYGYTF.

The rearrangement links TRBV5-6 to TRBJ2-7; D remains unclear. This CDR3 has 13 amino acids. Germline loops: CDR1 SGHDT, CDR2 YYEEEE. V was clipped by 1 base and J by 3 bases, with 8 bases between them. The CDR3 sequence: CASSLSSYYEQYF. The CDR3 DNA follows: TGTGCCAGCAGCTTGTCCAGCTACTACGAGCAGTACTTC.

The rearrangement uses TRBV11-3 and TRBJ2-1, with 12 bases lining up with TRBD2. CDR3 length equals 15 residues. Germline CDR1 and CDR2: SGHNT and YENEEA. J was trimmed by 9 bases and V by 0 bases; bases with no gene match: 3. The CDR3 DNA reads as TGTGCCAGCAGCTTAGAAGGACTAGCGGGATTTGAGCAGTTCTTC. Encoded protein: CASSLEGLAGFEQFF.

This chain connects TRBV7-8 to TRBJ1-1; D not resolved. This CDR3 is built from 16 residues. V gave up 4 bases and J gave up 4 bases, with 19 bases separating them. Germline CDR1 is SGHVS and CDR2 is FQNEAQ. CDR3 sequence (DNA): TGTGCCAGCAGCTCCGCAAGATGGTCCATCGGCACTGAAGCTTTCTTT. As protein: CASSSARWSIGTEAFF.

This clone appeared a few times. The rearrangement links TRBV5-6 to TRBJ1-1, with D perhaps TRBD1 (6 bases). CDR1 SGHDT and CDR2 YYEEEE come from the germline V gene. The CDR3 contains 12 residues. Trimming shortened V by 3 bases and J by 12 bases, and 15 bases separated the two germline ends. The CDR3 sequence: CASSSAGADTFF. Here the CDR3 DNA reads TGTGCCAGCAGCTCGGCGGGGGCAGATACTTTCTTT. The variable domain in full, with the rest retrieved from reference TRBV5-6 and TRBJ1-1, is DAGVTQSPTHLIKTRGQQVTLRCSPKSGHDTVSWYQQALGQGPQFIFQYYEEEERQRGNFPDRFSGHQFPNYSSELNVNALLLGDSALYLCASSSAGADTFFGQGTRLTVV.

This chain links TRBV9 with TRBJ2-1; 12 bases are a match to TRBD2. Looked up from germline, CDR1 is SGDLS and CDR2 is YYNGEE. CDR3 size: 16 residues. Trimming cost V 0 bases and J 6 bases; bases outside gene matches: 4. CDR3 residues: CASSVGTSGGRNEQFF. The CDR3 DNA reads TGTGCCAGCAGCGTAGGAACTAGCGGGGGGCGCAATGAGCAGTTCTTC.

Only one count was recorded for this clone. The rearrangement links TRBV10-3 to TRBJ1-2; 7 nucleotides align to TRBD1. The germline gives CDR1 ENHRY, CDR2 SYGVKD. CDR3 length: 12 residues. The trim removed 6 bases at V and 5 bases at J, leaving 3 bases unmatched. CDR3 bases: TGTGCCATCAGAGGGACAGCATATGGCTACACCTTC. Translated: CAIRGTAYGYTF.

The V and J genes are TRBV7-2 and TRBJ2-7; a possible D gene is TRBD2 (7 bases). The CDR3 is 15 amino acids. The V and J ends lost 7 bases and 2 bases respectively, with 18 bases between them. Germline lookup yields CDR1 SGHTA and CDR2 FQGNSA. CDR3 residues: CASIVGGEAAYEQYF. CDR3 coding DNA: TGTGCCAGCATCGTAGGGGGGGAGGCCGCCTACGAGCAGTACTTC.

The V and J genes are TRBV7-2 and TRBJ1-5, with 8 bases aligning to TRBD1. CDR1 is SGHTA, CDR2 FQGNSA, per germline. With 5 bases clipped from V and 4 bases from J, the junction kept 7 bases outside the gene matches. This CDR3 has 15 amino acids. CDR3 in DNA: TGTGCCAGCAGCCGCGACAGGGGCGAAAATCAGCCCCAGCATTTT. Translating gives CASSRDRGENQPQHF.

This clone appeared a few times. The V call is TRBV27, the J call TRBJ1-2; the D is unclear. Germline CDR1 MNHEY, CDR2 SMNVEV (reference sequence). Trimming took 5 bases from V and 4 from J, leaving 11 bases between them. The CDR3 consists of 13 residues. CDR3: CASSTTRGYGYTF. Here the CDR3 DNA reads TGTGCCAGCAGTACAACACGGGGCTATGGCTACACCTTC.